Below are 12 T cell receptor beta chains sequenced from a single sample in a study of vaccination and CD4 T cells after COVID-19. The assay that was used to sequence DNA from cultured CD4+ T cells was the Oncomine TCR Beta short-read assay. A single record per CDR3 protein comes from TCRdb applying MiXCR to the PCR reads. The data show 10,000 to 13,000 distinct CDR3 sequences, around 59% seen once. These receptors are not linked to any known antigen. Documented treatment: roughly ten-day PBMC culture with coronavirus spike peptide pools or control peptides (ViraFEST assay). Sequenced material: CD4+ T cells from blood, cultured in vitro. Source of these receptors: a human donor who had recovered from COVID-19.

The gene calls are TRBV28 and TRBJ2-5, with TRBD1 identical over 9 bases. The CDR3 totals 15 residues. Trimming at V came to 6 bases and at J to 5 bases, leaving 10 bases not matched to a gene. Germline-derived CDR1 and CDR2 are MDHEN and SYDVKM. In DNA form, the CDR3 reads TGTGCCAGCAGCTTCCAGACAGGGGGGGCGGAGACCCAGTACTTC. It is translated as CASSFQTGGAETQYF.

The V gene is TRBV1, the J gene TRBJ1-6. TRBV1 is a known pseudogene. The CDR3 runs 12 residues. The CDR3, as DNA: TGCACCGTAAGGGTAGGTAATTCACCCCTCCACTTT. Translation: CTVRVGNSPLHF.

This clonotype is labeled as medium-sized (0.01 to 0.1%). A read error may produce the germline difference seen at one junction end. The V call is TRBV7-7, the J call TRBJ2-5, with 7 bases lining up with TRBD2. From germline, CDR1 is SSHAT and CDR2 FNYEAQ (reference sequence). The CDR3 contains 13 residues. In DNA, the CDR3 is TGTGCTAGCAGCAGAAGCGGGACAGAGACCCAGTACTTC. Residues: CASSRSGTETQYF.

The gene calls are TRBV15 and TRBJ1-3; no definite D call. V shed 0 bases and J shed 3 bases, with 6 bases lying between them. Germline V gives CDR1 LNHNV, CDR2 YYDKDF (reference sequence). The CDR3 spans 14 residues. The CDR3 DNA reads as TGTGCCACCAGCAGAGAACACGTTGGAAACACCATATATTTT. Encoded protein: CATSREHVGNTIYF.

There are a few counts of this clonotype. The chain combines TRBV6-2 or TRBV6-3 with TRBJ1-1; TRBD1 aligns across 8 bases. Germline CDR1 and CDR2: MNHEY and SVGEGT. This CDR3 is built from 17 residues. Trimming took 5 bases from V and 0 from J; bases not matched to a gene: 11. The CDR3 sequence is CASSGRDRHLMNTEAFF. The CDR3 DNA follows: TGTGCCAGCAGTGGCCGGGACAGGCATCTCATGAACACTGAAGCTTTCTTT.

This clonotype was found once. The CDR3 DNA reads TGTGCCAGCAGCCAACTGGGACATACCTCGGAGACCCAGTACTTC. Encoded protein: CASSQLGHTSETQYF. The chain is built from TRBV14 and TRBJ2-5, with a tentative D call TRBD1 (6 bases). The CDR3 is made up of 15 amino acids. The V gene's germline CDR1 is SGHDN and CDR2 FVKESK. V was trimmed by 2 bases and J by 5 bases, leaving 15 bases between them.

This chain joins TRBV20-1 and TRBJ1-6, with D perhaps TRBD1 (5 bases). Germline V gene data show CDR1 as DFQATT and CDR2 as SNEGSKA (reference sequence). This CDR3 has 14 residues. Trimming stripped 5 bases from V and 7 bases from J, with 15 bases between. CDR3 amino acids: CSAGTVGWNSPLHF. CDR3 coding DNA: TGCAGTGCTGGGACGGTCGGCTGGAATTCACCCCTCCACTTT.

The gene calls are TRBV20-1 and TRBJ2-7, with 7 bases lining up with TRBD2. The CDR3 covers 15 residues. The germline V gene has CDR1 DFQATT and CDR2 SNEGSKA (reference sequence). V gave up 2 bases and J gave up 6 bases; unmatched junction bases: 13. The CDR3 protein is CSARIGAGRASEQYF. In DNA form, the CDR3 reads TGCAGTGCTAGAATAGGTGCAGGGAGGGCGTCCGAGCAGTACTTC.

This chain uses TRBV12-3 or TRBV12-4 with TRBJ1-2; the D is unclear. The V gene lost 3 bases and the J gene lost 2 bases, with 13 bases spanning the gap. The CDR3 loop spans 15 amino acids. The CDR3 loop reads CASSLGRRVNYGYTF. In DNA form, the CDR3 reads TGTGCCAGCAGTTTGGGGAGGAGGGTGAACTATGGCTACACCTTC.

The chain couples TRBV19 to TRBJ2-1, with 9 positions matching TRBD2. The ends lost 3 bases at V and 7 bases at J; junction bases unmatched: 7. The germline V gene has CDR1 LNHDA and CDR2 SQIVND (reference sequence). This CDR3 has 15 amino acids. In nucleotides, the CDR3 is TGTGCCAGTAGTATTAGCGGGAGAGGTGAGAATGAGCAGTTCTTC. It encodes CASSISGRGENEQFF.

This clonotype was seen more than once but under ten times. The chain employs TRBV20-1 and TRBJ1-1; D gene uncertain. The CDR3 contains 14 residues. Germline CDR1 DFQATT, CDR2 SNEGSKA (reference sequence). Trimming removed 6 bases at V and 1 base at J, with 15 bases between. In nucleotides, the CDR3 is TGCAGTGCCCCGAAGGGAGGGAGGAACACTGAAGCTTTCTTT. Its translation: CSAPKGGRNTEAFF.

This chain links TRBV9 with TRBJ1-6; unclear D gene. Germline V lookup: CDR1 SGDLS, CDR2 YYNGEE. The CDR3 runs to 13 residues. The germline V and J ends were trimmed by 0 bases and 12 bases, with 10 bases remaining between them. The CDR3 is CASSVADSGPLHF. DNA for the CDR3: TGTGCCAGCAGCGTAGCGGATTCTGGACCCCTCCACTTT.